Described below is a single T cell receptor beta chain sequence and its context. Antigen: not known. The data derive from a study of T cells in Graves' hyperthyroidism and ophthalmopathy. Study-wide points: Ophthalmopathy stood apart from stable hyperthyroidism in a 13 V-J model. In blood, most of the thyroid clonotypes expanded above 0.001 were also present.

Per germline, CDR1 SEHNR and CDR2 FQNEAQ (reference sequence). CDR3 size: 15 residues. Trimming stripped 6 bases from V and 0 bases from J, with 15 bases between. What was amplified from RNA transcripts were TCR beta CDR3 regions. HTBI primers were employed in a first-round RT-PCR of the TCR CDR3. In TCRdb, the multiplex PCR reads were re-called with MiXCR into one record per CDR3 protein. The data hold roughly 500,000 distinct CDR3 sequences, with around 13% observed a single time. Any patient presenting with uncontrolled infection, other autoimmune disease, pregnancy or lactation was left out. Blood was sampled at initial diagnosis of hyperthyroidism, prior to onset of any ophthalmopathy symptoms.

The chain has TRBV7-9 and TRBJ2-7; maybe TRBD2 (6 bases). The specimen sequenced was blood. This clonotype was obtained from a woman aged 25 to 39 with Graves' hyperthyroidism that later progressed to Graves' ophthalmopathy. The CDR3 DNA is TGTGCCAGCAGAAAAGAAGCGGGTAGCTCCTACGAGCAGTACTTC. This translates into CASRKEAGSSYEQYF.